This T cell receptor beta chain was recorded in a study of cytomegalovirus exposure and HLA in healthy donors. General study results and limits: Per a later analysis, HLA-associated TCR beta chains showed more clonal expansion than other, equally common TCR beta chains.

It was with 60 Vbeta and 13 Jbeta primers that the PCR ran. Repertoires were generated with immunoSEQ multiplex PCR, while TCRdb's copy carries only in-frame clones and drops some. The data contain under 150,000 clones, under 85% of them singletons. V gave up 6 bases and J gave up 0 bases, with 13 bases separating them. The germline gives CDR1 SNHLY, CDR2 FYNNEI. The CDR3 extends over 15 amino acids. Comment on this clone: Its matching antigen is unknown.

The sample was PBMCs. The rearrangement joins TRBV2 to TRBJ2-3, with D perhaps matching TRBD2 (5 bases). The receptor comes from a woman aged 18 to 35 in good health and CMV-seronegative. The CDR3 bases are TGTGCCAGCAGGGAGGACTGGCCAAGCACAGATACGCAGTATTTT. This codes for CASREDWPSTDTQYF.